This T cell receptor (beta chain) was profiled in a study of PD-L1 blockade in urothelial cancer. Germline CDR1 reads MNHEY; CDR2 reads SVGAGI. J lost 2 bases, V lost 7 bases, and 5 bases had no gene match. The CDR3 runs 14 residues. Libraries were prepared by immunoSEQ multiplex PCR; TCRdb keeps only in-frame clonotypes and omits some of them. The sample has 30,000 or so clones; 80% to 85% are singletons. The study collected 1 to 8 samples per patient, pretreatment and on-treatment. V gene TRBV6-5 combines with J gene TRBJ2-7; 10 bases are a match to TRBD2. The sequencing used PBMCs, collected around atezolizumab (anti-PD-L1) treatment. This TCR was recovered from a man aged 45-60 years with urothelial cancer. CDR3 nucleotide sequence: TGTGCCAGCAAGAGAACTAGCGGGACCTACGAGCAGTACTTC. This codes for CASKRTSGTYEQYF.